This TCR beta chain was observed in a study of shared clonotypes between healthy human individuals. Study-level results: Investigators collected only blood, and repertoires in tissues likely differ.

A note on this clone: Its antigen remains unidentified.

The sorted-subset replicate PCRs were given roughly 200 ng DNA, which is 30,000 to 35,000 T cell genomes. Repertoires were generated with immunoSEQ multiplex PCR, while TCRdb's copy carries only in-frame clones and drops some. The table shows a few million clones, with approximately 95% occurring only once. With 4 bases clipped from V and 7 bases from J, the junction kept 3 bases outside the gene matches. This CDR3 has 13 residues. From germline, CDR1 is MRHNA and CDR2 SNTAGT. The sequence came from a man between 18 and 35 years old in good health. Sequencing was done on a sample of naive CD4+ T cells sorted from blood. Documented subset: CD45RA+ positively selected. This chain joins TRBV6-4 and TRBJ1-5; 8 bases are a match to TRBD1. DNA for the CDR3: TGTGCCAGCAGTGCAGGGGGCAGACAGCCCCAGCATTTT. This codes for CASSAGGRQPQHF.